This TCR beta chain originates from a study of neoadjuvant nivolumab and ipilimumab in lung cancer. Study conclusions and caveats: Resected tumors had greater TCR richness and clonality than uninvolved lung.

Germline V gene data show CDR1 as GTSNPN and CDR2 as SVGIG (reference sequence). The CDR3 length is 14 residues. V was shortened by 2 bases and J by 0 bases, with 7 bases between the two germline ends. TCRdb keeps only in-frame clones here, not all; method: immunoSEQ multiplex PCR. The profile shows 9,500 to 10,000 clones, more than 70% of them singletons. Comments on this clone: No antigen is known for it.

The TCR originated in an adult with non-small cell lung cancer. Some clones in this sample may be carry-over from other donors' samples. The chain recombines TRBV30 with TRBJ1-4; no clear D. This sample comprised tumor tissue, obtained after neoadjuvant nivolumab, alone or with ipilimumab, at or shortly before surgery. This CDR3 is CAWSNPSTNEKLFF. In DNA, the CDR3 is TGTGCCTGGAGTAACCCGTCAACTAATGAAAAACTGTTTTTT.